The 30 T cell receptor beta chains listed next were all sequenced from one sample in a study of blood T cell repertoires in COVID-19 (dated by TCRdb to 2018 to 2020). The library came from the immunoSEQ multiplex PCR assay. TCRdb carries this immuneACCESS record with in-frame sequences only. Its versions omit some clonotypes, under half of them owing to an unresolved V gene in the studies checked, with the rest unexplained. This sample has about 270,000 clones in its table, and approximately 85% of those were observed once. Approximately 9.6% of the sample is taken by the ten largest. Sequenced: PBMCs or T cells enriched from blood (not recorded which). Receptors were obtained from a woman between 45 and 65 years old with acute COVID-19.

V is TRBV15 and J is TRBJ1-2; TRBD1 is a possible D gene (5 bases). Trimming cost V 0 bases and J 1 base, with 12 bases left between them. The CDR3 runs to 16 residues. The germline V gene encodes CDR1 LNHNV and CDR2 YYDKDF (reference sequence). The CDR3 reads CATSRDGAQINYGYTF. The DNA of the CDR3 is TGTGCCACCAGCAGAGATGGGGCACAAATTAACTATGGCTACACCTTC. Looking up the rest from reference TRBV15 and TRBJ1-2 gives the full variable domain: DAMVIQNPRYQVTQFGKPVTLSCSQTLNHNVMYWYQQKSSQAPKLLFHYYDKDFNNEADTPDNFQSRRPNTSFCFLDIRSPGLGDTAMYLCATSRDGAQINYGYTFGSGTRLTVV.

V and J are TRBV6-5 and TRBJ1-1; weak D call: TRBD1 (6 bases). V shed 6 bases and J shed 4 bases, with 15 bases lying between them. Looked up from germline, CDR1 is MNHEY and CDR2 is SVGAGI. This CDR3 is 14 amino acids long. For the CDR3, the DNA is TGTGCCAGCAGCGACATTATGGGGGCCACTGAAGCTTTCTTT. Protein sequence: CASSDIMGATEAFF.

This clone was observed a single time. The rearrangement joins TRBV14 to TRBJ2-1; 12 bases align to TRBD2. Germline assignment: CDR1 SGHDN and CDR2 FVKESK. The CDR3 is 14 residues long. J was trimmed by 5 bases and V by 8 bases; bases with no gene match: 4. The CDR3 here is CASGTSGGNNEQFF. The CDR3 coding sequence is TGTGCCAGCGGTACTAGCGGGGGGAACAATGAGCAGTTCTTC.

The J gene is TRBJ1-2, the V gene TRBV6-5; 9 positions match TRBD1. This CDR3 is 15 amino acids long. V was clipped by 6 bases and J by 7 bases; unmatched bases: 12. Germline CDR1 is MNHEY and CDR2 is SVGAGI. CDR3 DNA: TGTGCCAGCAGCCTTGATGACGGGACAGGGACTGGCTACACCTTC. Its translation: CASSLDDGTGTGYTF.

This clone was picked up a small number of times. The chain combines TRBV9 with TRBJ1-2, with 10 positions matching TRBD1. J gave up 4 bases and V 0 bases, and 6 bases lay outside the gene matches. The length of the CDR3 is 16 residues. The germline CDR1 and CDR2 sequences are SGDLS and YYNGEE. For the CDR3, the DNA is TGTGCCAGCAGCGTAGGAGGGACAGGGGCGATCTATGGCTACACCTTC. Translation gives CASSVGGTGAIYGYTF.

This clone was recorded only once. The CDR3 sequence: CASSPNAADSYEQYF. The CDR3 coding sequence is TGCGCCAGCAGCCCGAACGCGGCGGATTCCTACGAGCAGTACTTC. This sequence joins TRBV5-1 and TRBJ2-7; no firm D call. The CDR3 totals 15 residues. With 4 bases removed from V and 1 base from J, the gap between germline ends came to 15 bases. Germline CDR1 is SGHRS and CDR2 is YFSETQ. Supplemented by reference TRBV5-1 and TRBJ2-7, the full variable domain reads KAGVTQTPRYLIKTRGQQVTLSCSPISGHRSVSWYQQTPGQGLQFLFEYFSETQRNKGNFPGRFSGRQFSNSRSEMNVSTLELGDSALYLCASSPNAADSYEQYFGPGTRLTVT.

The CDR3 is CASSLFGQGTYEQYF. CDR3 DNA sequence: TGTGCCAGCAGCTTATTCGGACAGGGTACCTACGAGCAGTACTTC. The chain uses TRBV7-2 and TRBJ2-7; 8 nucleotides align to TRBD1. Germline lookup yields CDR1 SGHTA and CDR2 FQGNSA. The CDR3 has 15 amino acids. V lost 2 bases, J lost 2 bases, and 5 bases stayed unmatched.

This clone occurred once. CDR3 nucleotide sequence: TGTGCCATCAGTGAGTCGAATGTGGGGGGTCAGCCCCAGCATTTT. Translated, it gives CAISESNVGGQPQHF. The chain is built from TRBV10-3 and TRBJ1-5; tentatively, D is TRBD1 (5 bases). The V gene lost 0 bases and the J gene lost 6 bases, with 12 bases spanning the gap. Germline lookup yields CDR1 ENHRY and CDR2 SYGVKD. This CDR3 spans 15 amino acids.

This clone was seen a single time. This rearrangement joins TRBV13 to TRBJ2-7; tentative D call: TRBD2 (7 bases). CDR3 length: 16 amino acids. With 5 bases removed from V and 0 bases from J, the gap between germline ends came to 17 bases. Looked up from germline, CDR1 is PRHDT and CDR2 is FYEKMQ (reference sequence). The CDR3 bases are TGTGCCAGCAGCCGGTGGGGAGGGGGGTCCTCCTACGAGCAGTACTTC. Translation: CASSRWGGGSSYEQYF.

The chain combines TRBV27 with TRBJ2-5; D may be TRBD2 (6 bases). Germline lookup yields CDR1 MNHEY and CDR2 SMNVEV (reference sequence). There are 14 residues in the CDR3. The germline V and J ends were trimmed by 2 bases and 4 bases, with 11 bases remaining between them. In DNA, the CDR3 is TGTGCCAGCAGTTTACGGGGGAGGACAGAGACCCAGTACTTC. Translation: CASSLRGRTETQYF.

The V and J genes are TRBV3-1 (or the pseudogene TRBV3-2) and TRBJ1-1, with a weak D call TRBD1 (5 bases). The ends were cut back, 3 bases at V and 2 bases at J, with 13 bases in the middle. The CDR3 covers 15 residues. Germline V gene lookup returns CDR1 LGHDT and CDR2 YNNKEL (reference sequence). CDR3 sequence: CASSHTDRINTEAFF. The CDR3 nucleotides read TGTGCCAGCAGCCACACCGACAGAATCAACACTGAAGCTTTCTTT.

The rearrangement links TRBV19 to TRBJ1-5; perhaps TRBD1 as D (6 bases). CDR1 is LNHDA and CDR2 is SQIVND in the germline V gene (reference sequence). This CDR3 is built from 16 residues. The ends were cut back, 4 bases at V and 3 bases at J, with 16 bases in the middle. The CDR3 coding sequence is TGTGCCAGTAGTACCTACAGGGAAGGGAACAATCAGCCCCAGCATTTT. Encoded protein: CASSTYREGNNQPQHF.

This chain links TRBV3-1 (or the pseudogene TRBV3-2) with TRBJ1-5; D call uncertain. The CDR3 runs 12 residues. With 0 bases removed from V and 9 bases from J, the gap between germline ends came to 6 bases. Germline CDR1 and CDR2: LGHDT and YNNKEL (reference sequence). The CDR3 DNA sequence: TGTGCCAGCAGCCAAGAGAGAGGGCCCCAGCATTTT. This translates into CASSQERGPQHF.

J is TRBJ1-2 and V is TRBV9; D is unresolved. Trimming left V 0 bases short and J 6 bases short, with 9 bases between. CDR1 and CDR2 (germline): SGDLS, YYNGEE. CDR3 size: 13 residues. CDR3 DNA: TGTGCCAGCAGCGTAGCGGCAGCGGATGGCTACACCTTC. It encodes CASSVAAADGYTF.

This chain links TRBV10-3 with TRBJ1-1, with D tentatively TRBD1 (5 bases). Germline CDR1 ENHRY, CDR2 SYGVKD. The CDR3 extends over 14 amino acids. V lost 0 bases and J 9 bases, leaving 14 bases between the germline ends. The CDR3 sequence is CAISESTVDGQAFF. The CDR3 DNA sequence: TGTGCCATCAGTGAGTCGACAGTGGACGGCCAAGCTTTCTTT.

This sequence joins TRBV4-1 and TRBJ1-6, with D maybe TRBD1 (6 bases). The germline CDR1 and CDR2 sequences are MGHRA and YSYEKL. Trimming took off 0 bases at V and 2 bases at J, with 11 bases between the two ends. The CDR3 length is 17 residues. This CDR3 is CASSQDNRVTYNSPLHF. CDR3 bases: TGCGCCAGCAGCCAAGACAACAGGGTAACCTATAATTCACCCCTCCACTTT.

The V call is TRBV18, the J call TRBJ1-6; D uncertain. The V end was cut by 3 bases, the J end by 7 bases, with 4 bases between. Germline V lookup: CDR1 KGHSH, CDR2 LQKENI. The CDR3 sequence is 12 residues long. CDR3 bases: TGTGCCAGCTCACCCGCGAATTCACCCCTCCACTTT. Translation: CASSPANSPLHF.

The gene calls are TRBV27 and TRBJ1-5, with D tentatively TRBD1 (5 bases). Germline V gives CDR1 MNHEY, CDR2 SMNVEV (reference sequence). V lost 5 bases, J lost 2 bases, and 13 bases lay in between. The CDR3 has 15 residues. The CDR3 protein is CASSGSRVGNQPQHF. CDR3 coding DNA: TGTGCCAGCAGTGGGTCCAGGGTCGGCAATCAGCCCCAGCATTTT.

The J gene is TRBJ1-6, the V gene TRBV7-2, with D possibly being TRBD1 (5 bases). The CDR3 sequence is 14 residues long. The V end was cut by 10 bases, the J end by 7 bases, with 17 bases between. Germline V CDR1 and CDR2: SGHTA, FQGNSA. The CDR3 coding sequence is TGTGCCACCTTGGGGCAAGGACGGAATTCACCCCTCCACTTT. Amino acids: CATLGQGRNSPLHF.

A single count supports this clone. The chain uses TRBV2 and TRBJ2-1, with 11 bases matching TRBD2. This CDR3 has 15 amino acids. Germline CDR1 and CDR2: SNHLY and FYNNEI. Losses at the gene ends were 5 bases for V and 4 bases for J; bases not matched to a gene: 4. The CDR3 DNA is TGTGCCAGCAGTAAACTAGCGGGGGCTTACAATGAGCAGTTCTTC. Residues: CASSKLAGAYNEQFF.

The CDR3 sequence is CASSLGGGRGQYF. The CDR3 nucleotides read TGTGCCAGCAGCTTAGGGGGAGGACGAGGGCAGTACTTC. This chain connects TRBV7-9 to TRBJ2-7; D is possibly TRBD2 (6 bases). The germline CDR1 and CDR2 sequences are SEHNR and FQNEAQ (reference sequence). The CDR3 is 13 residues long. Trimming shortened V by 1 base and J by 9 bases, and 13 bases separated the two germline ends. The entire variable domain, with the rest obtained from reference TRBV7-9 and TRBJ2-7, is as follows: DTGVSQNPRHKITKRGQNVTFRCDPISEHNRLYWYRQTLGQGPEFLTYFQNEAQLEKSRLLSDRFSAERPKGSFSTLEIQRTEQGDSAMYLCASSLGGGRGQYFGPGTRLTVT.

The chain carries TRBV7-9 and TRBJ1-4; D is possibly TRBD1 (5 bases). Germline loops: CDR1 SEHNR, CDR2 FQNEAQ (reference sequence). CDR3 length equals 15 residues. V gave up 2 bases and J gave up 8 bases, with 15 bases separating them. The chain's CDR3 is CASSLQGGLQEKLFF. Written as DNA, the CDR3 is TGTGCCAGCAGCTTACAGGGTGGATTGCAGGAAAAACTGTTTTTT. The whole variable domain, remainder taken from reference TRBV7-9 and TRBJ1-4, is DTGVSQNPRHKITKRGQNVTFRCDPISEHNRLYWYRQTLGQGPEFLTYFQNEAQLEKSRLLSDRFSAERPKGSFSTLEIQRTEQGDSAMYLCASSLQGGLQEKLFFGSGTQLSVL.

This clone was observed a handful of times. V and J are TRBV29-1 and TRBJ1-6; D remains unclear. This CDR3 spans 13 amino acids. Germline loops: CDR1 SQVTM, CDR2 ANQGSEA. V lost 4 bases, J lost 0 bases, and 4 bases lay in between. Written as DNA, the CDR3 is TGCAGCGTTGCCAGCTCCTATAATTCACCCCTCCACTTT. This sequence encodes CSVASSYNSPLHF.

The J gene is TRBJ2-1, the V gene TRBV5-4; no definite D call. V lost 0 bases, J lost 3 bases, and 7 bases lay in between. The CDR3 runs to 14 residues. The V gene's germline CDR1 is SGHNT and CDR2 YYREEE (reference sequence). In nucleotides, the CDR3 is TGTGCCAGCAGCTTGGTAAACAGCTACAATGAGCAGTTCTTC. It specifies CASSLVNSYNEQFF.

This clone was seen only a few times. The chain recombines TRBV21-1 with TRBJ2-1; the D segment call TRBD1 is taken from the table without a DNA check. TRBV21-1 is assigned pseudogene status. This CDR3 has 16 amino acids. The CDR3 spells CASSNRSGSPYNEQFF. For the CDR3, the DNA is TGTGCCAGCAGCAACCGTTCAGGGTCCCCCTACAATGAGCAGTTCTTC.

V and J are TRBV6-4 and TRBJ1-1; D might be TRBD1 (5 bases). The CDR3 totals 12 residues. From germline, CDR1 is MRHNA and CDR2 SNTAGT. V gave up 0 bases and J gave up 10 bases, with 9 bases separating them. CDR3 protein: CASSDSLGGAFF. DNA for the CDR3: TGTGCCAGCAGTGACTCGCTCGGGGGAGCTTTCTTT.

CDR3 amino acids: CASSVPGQEAFF. CDR3 nucleotide sequence: TGTGCCAGCAGCGTGCCGGGACAGGAAGCTTTCTTT. The gene calls are TRBV9 and TRBJ1-1; 7 positions agree with TRBD1. V lost 2 bases to trimming and J lost 8 bases; unmatched junction nucleotides: 3. The CDR3 covers 12 residues. The V gene's germline CDR1 is SGDLS and CDR2 YYNGEE.

The rearrangement links TRBV12-3 or TRBV12-4 to TRBJ1-2, with 9 positions matching TRBD1. The CDR3 runs 13 residues. Germline trimming cut 4 bases from V and 4 bases from J; bases unmatched to any gene: 1. Written as DNA, the CDR3 is TGTGCCAGCAGTTCGGACAGGGGCTATGGCTACACCTTC. Encoded protein: CASSSDRGYGYTF.

Here the CDR3 reads CASSAEGVGDTQYF. The DNA of the CDR3 is TGTGCCAGCAGCGCAGAGGGGGTGGGAGATACGCAGTATTTT. The V call is TRBV9, the J call TRBJ2-3; D is possibly TRBD1 (6 bases). Germline V gives CDR1 SGDLS, CDR2 YYNGEE. The CDR3 totals 14 residues. V gave up 3 bases and J gave up 5 bases, with 13 bases separating them.

For this clone: Other DNA sequences in this specimen translate into the identical CDR3. The CDR3 here is CASSPPGDNEQFF. Written as DNA, the CDR3 is TGTGCCAGCTCACCGCCAGGGGACAATGAGCAGTTCTTC. The rearrangement joins TRBV18 to TRBJ2-1; D is possibly TRBD1 (6 bases). Germline-derived CDR1 and CDR2 are KGHSH and LQKENI. The V end was cut by 3 bases, the J end by 5 bases, with 8 bases between. The CDR3 extends over 13 amino acids.